This T cell receptor beta chain was profiled in a study of blood T cell repertoires in COVID-19. Overall study context: Samples representing acute and convalescent COVID-19 were sourced from the United States, Italy and Spain. Sources were T cells, B-cell-depleted T cells, or PBMCs; the material itself was cDNA or gDNA.

The germline V gene encodes CDR1 WSHSY and CDR2 SAAADI. Trimming took off 1 base at V and 10 bases at J, with 16 bases between the two ends. The CDR3 totals 14 residues. In the authors' methods: Researchers report that nucleated cell counts were estimated from reference gene primer amplification. TCRdb's copy holds only in-frame clones and misses some; the assay was immunoSEQ multiplex PCR. That table gives V, J and clone size, and the DNA gave D and trimming. The sample consists of about 92,000 clones, about 70% of them appearing once. This chain joins TRBV10-2 and TRBJ1-2, with TRBD1 as a possible D gene (5 bases). The specimen was peripheral blood. The receptor comes from a woman aged 55-70 years in a cohort sampled during active or convalescent COVID-19. The CDR3 region is CASSELGAGTLYTF. In DNA, the CDR3 is TGCGCCAGCAGTGAGTTAGGGGCCGGAACCCTCTACACCTTC.